Shown below are 18 T cell receptor beta chains from a single sample sequenced in a study of cytomegalovirus exposure and HLA in healthy donors. The PCR contained 60 Vbeta and 13 Jbeta primers. TCRdb's copy holds only in-frame clones and misses some; the assay was immunoSEQ multiplex PCR. This table holds 110,000 to 150,000 clones, under 80% found once. What was sequenced was PBMCs. These TCRs come from a man younger than 35 in good health and CMV-seropositive.

The chain couples TRBV6-6 to TRBJ2-1, with TRBD2 matching over 8 bases. The CDR3 runs 13 residues. V shed 4 bases, J shed 8 bases, and the junction held 4 bases outside the gene matches. CDR1 is MNHNY and CDR2 is SVGAGI in the germline V gene (reference sequence). The chain's CDR3 is CASSWREEHEQFF. The CDR3 DNA is TGTGCCAGCAGTTGGCGGGAGGAACATGAGCAGTTCTTC.

The chain couples TRBV7-2 to TRBJ1-1, with D tentatively TRBD1 (6 bases). This CDR3 contains 13 residues. Per the germline V gene, CDR1 is SGHTA and CDR2 is FQGNSA. V lost 6 bases, J lost 2 bases, and 10 bases lay in between. CDR3: CASRVQGNTEAFF. CDR3 DNA: TGTGCCAGCAGAGTACAGGGAAACACTGAAGCTTTCTTT.

V and J are TRBV5-4 and TRBJ2-5; the match to TRBD2 covers 12 bases. This CDR3 spans 18 amino acids. Germline trimming cut 4 bases from V and 0 bases from J; bases unmatched to any gene: 10. CDR1 is SGHNT and CDR2 is YYREEE in the germline V gene (reference sequence). CDR3 in amino acids: CASSLGLAGRSYQETQYF. DNA of the CDR3: TGTGCCAGCAGCCTTGGACTAGCGGGGAGATCCTACCAAGAGACCCAGTACTTC.

This clone was counted between two and nine times. The V gene is TRBV18, the J gene TRBJ2-7; D ambiguous. The V gene lost 5 bases and the J gene lost 5 bases, with 13 bases spanning the gap. Germline lookup yields CDR1 KGHSH and CDR2 LQKENI. CDR3 length equals 13 residues. As DNA, the CDR3 is TGTGCCAGCTCAGGCCTCCCTCGGGACGAGCAGTACTTC. Translated: CASSGLPRDEQYF. The full variable domain, in which reference TRBV18 and TRBJ2-7 provide the parts outside the CDR3, is NAGVMQNPRHLVRRRGQEARLRCSPMKGHSHVYWYRQLPEEGLKFMVYLQKENIIDESGMPKERFSAEFPKEGPSILRIQQVVRGDSAAYFCASSGLPRDEQYFGPGTRLTVT.

V usage is TRBV6-6 and J usage is TRBJ1-1, with D possibly matching TRBD1 (6 bases). This CDR3 is built from 12 residues. Germline V gene lookup returns CDR1 MNHNY and CDR2 SVGAGI (reference sequence). Deletions cut 1 base from V and 7 bases from J, with 7 bases between. The CDR3 nucleotides are TGTGCCAGCAGTTACTTGACAGGTGAAGCTTTCTTT. Translating gives CASSYLTGEAFF.

This clone was detected a few times. CDR3 nucleotide sequence: TGCGCCAGCAGCCAAGATCCGGTCGGAGCGGGGCGCACAGATACGCAGTATTTT. Residues: CASSQDPVGAGRTDTQYF. This chain connects TRBV4-1 to TRBJ2-3; 7 bases map to TRBD2. The germline V gene encodes CDR1 MGHRA and CDR2 YSYEKL. This CDR3 is 18 amino acids long. The ends lost 0 bases at V and 1 base at J; junction bases unmatched: 10.

The chain joins TRBV2 to TRBJ1-1; a possible D gene is TRBD1 (5 bases). Per the germline V gene, CDR1 is SNHLY and CDR2 is FYNNEI. The CDR3 length is 11 residues. Deletions cut 6 bases from V and 8 bases from J, with 10 bases between. CDR3 nucleotide sequence: TGTGCCAGCAGGGTAGGGGCAGAAGCTTTCTTT. Encoded protein: CASRVGAEAFF.

The chain uses TRBV7-9 and TRBJ1-5, with a tentative D call TRBD1 (5 bases). V was shortened by 3 bases and J by 7 bases, with 13 bases between the two germline ends. Germline loops: CDR1 SEHNR, CDR2 FQNEAQ (reference sequence). The CDR3 covers 14 residues. This CDR3 reads CASSFSGYEQPQHF. CDR3 bases: TGTGCCAGCAGCTTTTCAGGGTATGAGCAGCCCCAGCATTTT.

The chain joins TRBV2 to TRBJ2-2; 8 nucleotides line up with TRBD2. This CDR3 region has 19 residues. In germline, CDR1 is SNHLY, CDR2 FYNNEI. The junction had 14 bases not matched to a gene; V was cut back by 4 bases and J by 1 base. The CDR3 spells CASSGDRLGGGRNTGELFF. The DNA of the CDR3 is TGTGCCAGCAGTGGAGACAGGCTCGGGGGGGGGCGGAACACCGGGGAGCTGTTTTTT.

This chain joins TRBV10-3 and TRBJ1-2, with D maybe TRBD1 (6 bases). The germline gives CDR1 ENHRY, CDR2 SYGVKD. The CDR3 covers 15 residues. V gave up 2 bases and J gave up 7 bases, with 17 bases separating them. This CDR3 reads CAISESGATGTGYTF. As DNA, the CDR3 is TGTGCCATCAGTGAGAGTGGGGCAACAGGGACTGGCTACACCTTC.

The chain recombines TRBV5-6 with TRBJ1-1, with D possibly being TRBD1 (5 bases). The germline gives CDR1 SGHDT, CDR2 YYEEEE. This CDR3 region has 14 residues. V was trimmed by 4 bases and J by 3 bases, leaving 13 bases between them. The CDR3 sequence is CASSRGFRDTEAFF. CDR3 nucleotides: TGTGCCAGCAGCCGGGGGTTTAGGGACACTGAAGCTTTCTTT.

This clone was recorded once. The chain has TRBV28 and TRBJ1-2; TRBD1 agrees at 7 bases. V lost 5 bases and J lost 8; bases outside the gene matches: 14. Germline-derived CDR1 and CDR2 are MDHEN and SYDVKM. The CDR3 has 15 amino acids. CDR3 DNA sequence: TGTGCCAGCAGTCCTACTCCGGTGACAGGGAGCGGCTACACCTTC. Encoded protein: CASSPTPVTGSGYTF.

The J gene is TRBJ2-1, the V gene TRBV6-1, with D perhaps matching TRBD1 (6 bases). Germline V gives CDR1 MNHNS, CDR2 SASEGT. V was shortened by 6 bases and J by 5 bases, with 11 bases between the two germline ends. The CDR3 has 13 residues. CDR3 sequence reads: CASSRTANNEQFF. The CDR3 bases are TGTGCCAGCAGCCGGACAGCTAACAATGAGCAGTTCTTC.

This clone was counted once. The chain uses TRBV5-1 and TRBJ1-2; D is uncertain. The CDR3 has 14 residues. CDR1 and CDR2 (germline): SGHRS, YFSETQ. V lost 4 bases to trimming and J lost 4 bases, with 14 bases between them. The CDR3 DNA reads TGCGCCAGCAGCACCGTAAGCACTTCCTATGGCTACACCTTC. Residues: CASSTVSTSYGYTF.

The DNA for the CDR3 is TGTGCCAGTAGTATTTTTGGGCAGGGGGAGACCCAGTACTTC. Its protein product is CASSIFGQGETQYF. The chain links TRBV19 to TRBJ2-5; D might be TRBD1 (6 bases). The CDR3 is 14 amino acids. Trimming pared 3 bases from V and 5 bases from J, leaving 13 bases between. Germline-derived CDR1 and CDR2 are LNHDA and SQIVND (reference sequence).

This chain uses TRBV7-2 with TRBJ2-7, with 8 bases matching TRBD2. There are 15 residues in the CDR3. The V gene end was trimmed by 1 base and the J gene end by 3 bases; junction bases not matched to a gene: 5. In germline, CDR1 is SGHTA, CDR2 FQGNSA. This CDR3 reads CASSLVAGGIYEQYF. CDR3 bases: TGTGCCAGCAGCTTAGTCGCGGGAGGTATCTACGAGCAGTACTTC. The variable domain in full, with the rest retrieved from reference TRBV7-2 and TRBJ2-7, is GAGVSQSPSNKVTEKGKDVELRCDPISGHTALYWYRQSLGQGLEFLIYFQGNSAPDKSGLPSDRFSAERTGGSVSTLTIQRTQQEDSAVYLCASSLVAGGIYEQYFGPGTRLTVT.

This chain connects TRBV7-9 to TRBJ2-7; D not resolved. The germline gives CDR1 SEHNR, CDR2 FQNEAQ (reference sequence). V lost 8 bases to trimming and J lost 0 bases, with 14 bases between them. CDR3 length: 14 residues. In nucleotides, the CDR3 is TGTGCCAGCTCTAGTGGTGGTAGCTCCTACGAGCAGTACTTC. It codes for CASSSGGSSYEQYF.

J is TRBJ2-1 and V is TRBV9; perhaps TRBD1 as D (6 bases). CDR1 and CDR2 from the germline V gene are SGDLS and YYNGEE. The ends were cut back, 1 base at V and 2 bases at J, with 10 bases in the middle. The CDR3 has 15 residues. This CDR3 is CASSVNRVTYNEQFF. The CDR3 DNA follows: TGTGCCAGCAGCGTAAACAGGGTCACCTACAATGAGCAGTTCTTC.